Following are 9 T cell receptor beta chains from one sample sequenced in a study of cytomegalovirus exposure and HLA in healthy donors. Vbeta (60) and Jbeta (13) primers were used in the PCR. Some clones are missing from TCRdb's copy, which holds only in-frame ones; the method was immunoSEQ multiplex PCR. There are 160,000 or so clones in the sample; approximately 80% occur only once, and over 8% lies in the top ten. The sequencing input was PBMCs. The receptors were sampled from a man between 18 and 35 years old in good health and CMV-seropositive.

This clone has only a few counts. V is TRBV5-4 and J is TRBJ2-2; D unclear. V lost 0 bases and J lost 1, with 7 bases in between. The CDR3 runs 15 residues. Germline CDR1 is SGHNT and CDR2 is YYREEE (reference sequence). The CDR3 region is CASSLDTVNTGELFF. The CDR3 bases are TGTGCCAGCAGCTTGGACACAGTGAACACCGGGGAGCTGTTTTTT.

Note on this clone: Other DNA variants within this sample encode the same CDR3. The chain joins TRBV5-6 to TRBJ2-1; D unclear. The CDR3 covers 14 residues. Germline loops: CDR1 SGHDT, CDR2 YYEEEE. Trimming removed 4 bases at V and 8 bases at J, with 16 bases between. CDR3 DNA: TGTGCCAGCAGCCCAAACCCCACGTCAGATGAGCAGTTCTTC. Its protein is CASSPNPTSDEQFF.

This clone was detected only a few times. The chain links TRBV6-4 to TRBJ1-5, with unresolved D. Germline loops: CDR1 MRHNA, CDR2 SNTAGT. The V and J ends lost 8 bases and 2 bases respectively, with 25 bases between them. The CDR3 is 18 amino acids. Written as DNA, the CDR3 is TGTGCCAGCTGTATTAAACCCGTAATTGCGACTGGCAATCAGCCCCAGCATTTT. This codes for CASCIKPVIATGNQPQHF.

This sequence joins TRBV4-2 and TRBJ2-6, with D unclear. With 4 bases removed from V and 0 bases from J, the gap between germline ends came to 7 bases. Germline loops: CDR1 LGHNA, CDR2 YNFKEQ. This CDR3 is 15 amino acids long. The CDR3 region is CASSPRISGANVLTF. The DNA for the CDR3 is TGTGCCAGCAGCCCTCGTATCTCTGGGGCCAACGTCCTGACTTTC.

The chain combines TRBV6-4 with TRBJ2-7; 10 bases fit TRBD2. Unmatched junction bases numbered 8, after V lost 6 bases and J lost 0 bases. The V gene's germline CDR1 is MRHNA and CDR2 SNTAGT. This CDR3 is built from 16 residues. CDR3 sequence (DNA): TGTGCCAGCAGAGGGCTAGCGGGAGTAAGCTCCTACGAGCAGTACTTC. Translated, it gives CASRGLAGVSSYEQYF.

This chain joins TRBV5-1 and TRBJ1-4, with 9 positions matching TRBD1. This CDR3 has 14 residues. Trimming cost V 2 bases and J 5 bases; bases outside gene matches: 1. Germline V gives CDR1 SGHRS, CDR2 YFSETQ. CDR3 sequence: CASSFGQGNEKLFF. CDR3 in DNA: TGCGCCAGCAGCTTTGGACAGGGGAATGAAAAACTGTTTTTT.

The rearrangement links TRBV11-2 to TRBJ2-5, with 8 bases lining up with TRBD1. Trimming cost V 0 bases and J 5 bases; bases outside gene matches: 5. Germline CDR1 is SGHAT and CDR2 is FQNNGV. This CDR3 has 15 amino acids. The CDR3 loop reads CASSLEAGGVETQYF. In DNA, the CDR3 is TGTGCCAGCAGCTTAGAAGCAGGGGGCGTGGAGACCCAGTACTTC.

The chain recombines TRBV7-9 with TRBJ1-1, with TRBD1 matching 12 bases. The CDR3 length is 15 residues. Germline CDR1 is SEHNR and CDR2 is FQNEAQ (reference sequence). Losses at the gene ends were 5 bases for V and 7 bases for J; bases not matched to a gene: 8. CDR3 nucleotide sequence: TGTGCCAGCAGCACCCCGGGACAGGGGGCTAATGAAGCTTTCTTT. Residues: CASSTPGQGANEAFF. The full variable domain, its missing parts supplied by reference TRBV7-9 and TRBJ1-1, is DTGVSQNPRHKITKRGQNVTFRCDPISEHNRLYWYRQTLGQGPEFLTYFQNEAQLEKSRLLSDRFSAERPKGSFSTLEIQRTEQGDSAMYLCASSTPGQGANEAFFGQGTRLTVV.

The rearrangement joins TRBV4-2 to TRBJ1-1; D unresolved. The CDR3 covers 16 residues. From germline, CDR1 is LGHNA and CDR2 YNFKEQ. V was cut by 1 base and J by 0 bases, with 12 bases left in between. The CDR3 sequence: CASSQGREGVNTEAFF. The CDR3, as DNA: TGTGCCAGCAGCCAAGGGAGGGAGGGTGTGAACACTGAAGCTTTCTTT.